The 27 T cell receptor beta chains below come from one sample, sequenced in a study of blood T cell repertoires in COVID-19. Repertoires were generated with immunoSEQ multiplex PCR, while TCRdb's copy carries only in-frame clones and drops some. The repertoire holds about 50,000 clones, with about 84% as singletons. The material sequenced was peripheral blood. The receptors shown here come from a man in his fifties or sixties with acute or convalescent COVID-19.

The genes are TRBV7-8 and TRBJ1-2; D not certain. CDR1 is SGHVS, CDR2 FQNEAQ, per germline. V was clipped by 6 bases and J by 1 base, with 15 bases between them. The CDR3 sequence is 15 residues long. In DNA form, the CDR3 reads TGTGCCAGCAGTTTGGAGGATACCATTAACTATGGCTACACCTTC. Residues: CASSLEDTINYGYTF.

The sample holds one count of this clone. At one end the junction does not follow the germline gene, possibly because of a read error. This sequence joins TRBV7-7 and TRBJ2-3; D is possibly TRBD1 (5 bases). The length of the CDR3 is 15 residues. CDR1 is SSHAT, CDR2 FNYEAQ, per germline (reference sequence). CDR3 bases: TGTGCTAGCAGCTCAGGGATGGGGCAAACAGATACGCAGTATTTT. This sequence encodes CASSSGMGQTDTQYF.

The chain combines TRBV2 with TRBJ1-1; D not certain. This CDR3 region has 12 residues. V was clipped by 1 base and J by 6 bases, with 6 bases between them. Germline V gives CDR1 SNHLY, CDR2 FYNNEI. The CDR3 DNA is TGTGCCAGCAGTGAAGTAGTCGCTGAAGCTTTCTTT. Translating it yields CASSEVVAEAFF.

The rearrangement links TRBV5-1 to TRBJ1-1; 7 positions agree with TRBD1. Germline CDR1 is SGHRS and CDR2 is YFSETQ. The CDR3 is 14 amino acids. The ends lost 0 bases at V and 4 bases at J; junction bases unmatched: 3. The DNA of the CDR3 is TGCGCCAGCAGCTTGGGGGCAGGGGGCACTGAAGCTTTCTTT. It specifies CASSLGAGGTEAFF.

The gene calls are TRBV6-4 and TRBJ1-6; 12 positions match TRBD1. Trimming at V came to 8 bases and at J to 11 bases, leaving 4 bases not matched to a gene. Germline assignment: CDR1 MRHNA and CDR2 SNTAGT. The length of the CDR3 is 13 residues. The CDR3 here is CASGDRGHPPLHF. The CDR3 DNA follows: TGTGCCAGCGGGGACAGGGGGCACCCACCCCTCCACTTT.

The CDR3 here is CASSPSLAGTLNTEAFF. The CDR3 bases are TGTGCCAGCTCACCATCGTTGGCCGGGACATTAAACACTGAAGCTTTCTTT. The chain joins TRBV18 to TRBJ1-1; possibly TRBD1 for D (6 bases). There are 17 residues in the CDR3. Germline CDR1 is KGHSH and CDR2 is LQKENI. Deletions cut 2 bases from V and 2 bases from J, with 18 bases between.

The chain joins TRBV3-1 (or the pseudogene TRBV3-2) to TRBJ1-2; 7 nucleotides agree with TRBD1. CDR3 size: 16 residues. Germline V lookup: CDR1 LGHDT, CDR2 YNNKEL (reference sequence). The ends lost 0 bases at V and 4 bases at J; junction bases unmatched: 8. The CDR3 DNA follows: TGTGCCAGCAGCCAAGAAGAGGGGGCTAGGCTCTATGGCTACACCTTC. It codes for CASSQEEGARLYGYTF.

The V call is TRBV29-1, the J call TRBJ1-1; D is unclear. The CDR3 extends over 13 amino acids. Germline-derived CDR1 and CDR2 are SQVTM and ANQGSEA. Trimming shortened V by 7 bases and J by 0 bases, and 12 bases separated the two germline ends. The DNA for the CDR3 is TGCAGCGGGAATCGAGGCATGAACACTGAAGCTTTCTTT. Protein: CSGNRGMNTEAFF.

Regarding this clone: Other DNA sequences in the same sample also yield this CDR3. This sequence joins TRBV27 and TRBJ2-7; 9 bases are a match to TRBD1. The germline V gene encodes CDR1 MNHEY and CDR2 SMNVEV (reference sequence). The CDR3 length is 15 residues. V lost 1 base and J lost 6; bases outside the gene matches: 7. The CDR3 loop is CASSLYRDRVGEQYF. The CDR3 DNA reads TGTGCCAGCAGTTTATATAGGGACAGGGTCGGCGAGCAGTACTTC.

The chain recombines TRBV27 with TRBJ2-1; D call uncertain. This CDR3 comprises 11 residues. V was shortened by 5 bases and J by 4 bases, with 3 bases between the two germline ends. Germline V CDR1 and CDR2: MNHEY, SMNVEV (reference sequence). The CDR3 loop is CASSQYNEQFF. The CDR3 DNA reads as TGTGCCAGCAGTCAATACAATGAGCAGTTCTTC.

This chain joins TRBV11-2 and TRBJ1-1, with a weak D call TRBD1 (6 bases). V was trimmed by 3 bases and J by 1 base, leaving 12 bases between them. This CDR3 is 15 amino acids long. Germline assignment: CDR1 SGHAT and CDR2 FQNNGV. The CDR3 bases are TGTGCCAGCAGCTTTGGGACACGGGCGAACACTGAAGCTTTCTTT. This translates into CASSFGTRANTEAFF.

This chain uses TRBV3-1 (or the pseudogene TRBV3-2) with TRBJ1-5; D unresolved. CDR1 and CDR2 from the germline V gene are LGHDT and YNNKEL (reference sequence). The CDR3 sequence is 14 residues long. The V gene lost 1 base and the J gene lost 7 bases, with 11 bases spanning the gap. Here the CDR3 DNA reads TGTGCCAGCAGCCAAGGAGGGTCAAGGCAGCCCCAGCATTTT. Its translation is CASSQGGSRQPQHF.

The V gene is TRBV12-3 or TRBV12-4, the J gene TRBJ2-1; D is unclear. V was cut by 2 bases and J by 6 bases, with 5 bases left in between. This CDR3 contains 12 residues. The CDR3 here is CASSLPRNEQFF. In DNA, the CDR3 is TGTGCCAGCAGTTTACCCCGCAATGAGCAGTTCTTC.

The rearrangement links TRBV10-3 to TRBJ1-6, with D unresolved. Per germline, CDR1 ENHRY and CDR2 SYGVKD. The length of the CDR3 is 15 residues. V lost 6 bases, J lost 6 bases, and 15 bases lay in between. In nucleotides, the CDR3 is TGTGCCATCAGGGAGGAGCTTTCCGGTAATTCACCCCTCCACTTT. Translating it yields CAIREELSGNSPLHF.

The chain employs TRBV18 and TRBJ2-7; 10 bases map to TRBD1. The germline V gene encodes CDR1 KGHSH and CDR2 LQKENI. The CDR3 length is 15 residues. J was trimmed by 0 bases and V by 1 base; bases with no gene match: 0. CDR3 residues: CASSPRQGASYEQYF. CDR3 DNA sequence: TGTGCCAGCTCACCACGACAGGGGGCCTCCTACGAGCAGTACTTC. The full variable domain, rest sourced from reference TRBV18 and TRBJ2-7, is NAGVMQNPRHLVRRRGQEARLRCSPMKGHSHVYWYRQLPEEGLKFMVYLQKENIIDESGMPKERFSAEFPKEGPSILRIQQVVRGDSAAYFCASSPRQGASYEQYFGPGTRLTVT.

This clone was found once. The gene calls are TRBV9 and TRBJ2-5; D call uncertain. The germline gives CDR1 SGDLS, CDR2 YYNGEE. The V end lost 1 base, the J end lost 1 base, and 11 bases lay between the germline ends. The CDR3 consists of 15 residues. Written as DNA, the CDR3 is TGTGCCAGCAGCGTATATGCCACACCCCAAGAGACCCAGTACTTC. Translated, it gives CASSVYATPQETQYF.

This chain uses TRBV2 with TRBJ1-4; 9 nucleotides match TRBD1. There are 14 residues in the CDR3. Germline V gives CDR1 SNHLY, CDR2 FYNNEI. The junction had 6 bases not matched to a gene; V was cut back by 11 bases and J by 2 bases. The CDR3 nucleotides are TGTGCCGGTGGGGACAGGGATACTAATGAAAAACTGTTTTTT. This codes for CAGGDRDTNEKLFF.

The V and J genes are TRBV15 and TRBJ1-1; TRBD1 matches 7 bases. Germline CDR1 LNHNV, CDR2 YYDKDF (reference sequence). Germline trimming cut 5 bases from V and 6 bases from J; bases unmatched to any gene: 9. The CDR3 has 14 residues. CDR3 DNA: TGTGCCACCAGCCCCCGGACAGGTATCCCTGAAGCTTTCTTT. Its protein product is CATSPRTGIPEAFF.

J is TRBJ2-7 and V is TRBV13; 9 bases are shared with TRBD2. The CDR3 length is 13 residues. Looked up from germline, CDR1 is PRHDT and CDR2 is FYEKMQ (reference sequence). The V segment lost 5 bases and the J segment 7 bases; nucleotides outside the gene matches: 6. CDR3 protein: CASSPGLAGEQYF. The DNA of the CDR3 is TGTGCCAGCAGCCCGGGACTAGCTGGTGAGCAGTACTTC. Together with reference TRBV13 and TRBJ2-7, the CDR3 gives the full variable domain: AAGVIQSPRHLIKEKRETATLKCYPIPRHDTVYWYQQGPGQDPQFLISFYEKMQSDKGSIPDRFSAQQFSDYHSELNMSSLELGDSALYFCASSPGLAGEQYFGPGTRLTVT.

This CDR3 is CASSQSGGPEQFF. The CDR3 DNA sequence: TGCGCCAGCAGCCAATCAGGGGGCCCAGAGCAGTTCTTC. This chain links TRBV4-1 with TRBJ2-1; 8 bases are shared with TRBD1. Losses at the gene ends were 2 bases for V and 10 bases for J; bases not matched to a gene: 4. The CDR3 covers 13 residues. Germline V gives CDR1 MGHRA, CDR2 YSYEKL.

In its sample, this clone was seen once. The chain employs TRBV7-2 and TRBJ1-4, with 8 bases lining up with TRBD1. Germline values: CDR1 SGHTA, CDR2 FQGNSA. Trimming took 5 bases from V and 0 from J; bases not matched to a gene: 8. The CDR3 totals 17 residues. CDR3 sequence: CASSRKRTGTTNEKLFF. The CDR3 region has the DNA TGTGCCAGCAGCCGCAAAAGGACAGGGACAACTAATGAAAAACTGTTTTTT.

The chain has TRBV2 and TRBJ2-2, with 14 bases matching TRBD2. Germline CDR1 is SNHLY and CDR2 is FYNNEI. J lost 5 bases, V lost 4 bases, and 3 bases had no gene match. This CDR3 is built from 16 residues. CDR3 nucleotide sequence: TGTGCCAGCAGTGTGAGGACTAGCGGGGGGACCGGGGAGCTGTTTTTT. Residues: CASSVRTSGGTGELFF.

CDR3 in amino acids: CASSSGFYGYTF. CDR3 sequence (DNA): TGTGCCAGCAGTTCGGGATTCTATGGCTACACCTTC. The rearrangement links TRBV12-3 or TRBV12-4 to TRBJ1-2; D unclear. There are 12 residues in the CDR3. V was cut by 4 bases and J by 4 bases, with 7 bases left in between.

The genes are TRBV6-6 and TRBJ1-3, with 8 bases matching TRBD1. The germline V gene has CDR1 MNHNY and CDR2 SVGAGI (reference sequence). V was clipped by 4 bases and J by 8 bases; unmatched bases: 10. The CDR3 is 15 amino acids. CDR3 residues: CASSSTGGLRDTIYF. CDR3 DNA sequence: TGTGCCAGCAGTTCCACAGGGGGGCTTAGGGACACCATATATTTT.

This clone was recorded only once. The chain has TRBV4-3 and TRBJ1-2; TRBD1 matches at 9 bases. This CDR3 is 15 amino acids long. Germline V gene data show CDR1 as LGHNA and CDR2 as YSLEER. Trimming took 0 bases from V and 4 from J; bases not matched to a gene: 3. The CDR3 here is CASSQEQQGAYGYTF. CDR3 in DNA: TGCGCCAGCAGCCAAGAGCAACAGGGGGCCTATGGCTACACCTTC.

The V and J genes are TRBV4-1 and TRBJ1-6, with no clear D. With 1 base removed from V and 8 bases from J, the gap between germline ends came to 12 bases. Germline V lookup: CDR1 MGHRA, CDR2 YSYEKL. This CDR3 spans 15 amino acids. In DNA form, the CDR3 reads TGCGCCAGCAGCCAAGGCCATCTCCGGGATTCACCCCTCCACTTT. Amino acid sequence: CASSQGHLRDSPLHF.

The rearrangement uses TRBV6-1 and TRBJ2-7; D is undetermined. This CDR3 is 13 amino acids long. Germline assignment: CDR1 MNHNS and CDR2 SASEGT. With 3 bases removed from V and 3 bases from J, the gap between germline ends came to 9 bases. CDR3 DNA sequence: TGTGCCAGCAGTGACGGCCGGAGCTACGAGCAGTACTTC. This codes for CASSDGRSYEQYF.